This passage covers 18 T cell receptor beta chains from one sample sequenced in a study of CD8+ T cells in alopecia areata. Reverse transcription of extracted RNA yielded cDNA, which provided the sequencing template. The table came from immunoSEQ multiplex PCR; TCRdb's copy has only in-frame clones and leaves some out. The sample lists 120,000 to 150,000 clones, more than 45% occurring once. The specimen sequenced was CD4+ T cells sorted from blood. The source of these receptors is a human donor with alopecia areata.

In its sample, this clone was seen a few times. V usage is TRBV27 and J usage is TRBJ2-1, with a possible D match to TRBD2 (6 bases). V shed 4 bases and J shed 3 bases, with 7 bases lying between them. The CDR3 spans 13 residues. Germline assignment: CDR1 MNHEY and CDR2 SMNVEV (reference sequence). The CDR3 loop reads CASSSGLYNEQFF. DNA for the CDR3: TGTGCCAGCAGTTCGGGACTCTACAATGAGCAGTTCTTC.

The V call is TRBV28, the J call TRBJ2-3; D is uncertain. CDR3 length: 15 residues. Per the germline V gene, CDR1 is MDHEN and CDR2 is SYDVKM. V dropped 3 bases and J dropped 4 bases, with 14 bases sitting between them. The CDR3 region has the DNA TGTGCCAGCAGTTTTTCGGGTCGTGGCTCAGATACGCAGTATTTT. Translated: CASSFSGRGSDTQYF.

In its sample, this clone was seen a few times. The chain couples TRBV27 to TRBJ1-2; D is unclear. From germline, CDR1 is MNHEY and CDR2 SMNVEV (reference sequence). The germline V and J ends were trimmed by 2 bases and 5 bases, with 9 bases remaining between them. This CDR3 spans 13 amino acids. The CDR3 DNA reads as TGTGCCAGCAGTTTAGTTGGTGGATATGGCTACACCTTC. The encoded protein is CASSLVGGYGYTF.

This clone has a handful of counts. The chain carries TRBV2 and TRBJ2-2; D not certain. Trimming cost V 6 bases and J 6 bases, with 2 bases left between them. In germline, CDR1 is SNHLY, CDR2 FYNNEI. The CDR3 runs 10 residues. CDR3 nucleotides: TGTGCCAGCAGATCCGGGGAGCTGTTTTTT. Its protein product is CASRSGELFF.

J is TRBJ1-2 and V is TRBV15, with D uncertain. V lost 0 bases to trimming and J lost 9 bases, with 5 bases between them. This CDR3 is built from 11 residues. Germline CDR1 LNHNV, CDR2 YYDKDF (reference sequence). Written as DNA, the CDR3 is TGTGCCACCAGCAGAGAGTCACGCTACACCTTC. Amino acid sequence: CATSRESRYTF.

Notes on this clone: One end of the junction does not line up with germline, which may come from a read error. The chain joins TRBV7-2 to TRBJ2-1; tentatively, D is TRBD2 (6 bases). Per germline, CDR1 SGHTA and CDR2 FQGNSA. The CDR3 consists of 14 residues. DNA for the CDR3: TGTGCCAGCAGCATAGCGGAGACCTACAATGAGCAGTTCTTC. It specifies CASSIAETYNEQFF.

This clone was seen only a few times. The chain has TRBV13 and TRBJ2-1, with 11 bases identical to TRBD2. The CDR3 runs 18 residues. Looked up from germline, CDR1 is PRHDT and CDR2 is FYEKMQ (reference sequence). Germline trimming cut 3 bases from V and 4 bases from J; bases unmatched to any gene: 11. In DNA, the CDR3 is TGTGCCAGCAGCTTCCAACCCCCACTAGCGGGAGTATACAATGAGCAGTTCTTC. Its protein product is CASSFQPPLAGVYNEQFF.

This clone appeared a few times. This chain links TRBV7-2 with TRBJ2-1; 9 bases are a match to TRBD2. Germline CDR1 and CDR2: SGHTA and FQGNSA. The ends lost 3 bases at V and 3 bases at J; junction bases unmatched: 3. The CDR3 length is 15 residues. The CDR3 DNA reads as TGTGCCAGCAGCTTGGGCGGGAGGGGCTACAATGAGCAGTTCTTC. As protein: CASSLGGRGYNEQFF. The variable domain in full, with the rest retrieved from reference TRBV7-2 and TRBJ2-1, is GAGVSQSPSNKVTEKGKDVELRCDPISGHTALYWYRQSLGQGLEFLIYFQGNSAPDKSGLPSDRFSAERTGGSVSTLTIQRTQQEDSAVYLCASSLGGRGYNEQFFGPGTRLTVL.

The V call is TRBV6-1, the J call TRBJ2-7; D is unclear. The germline CDR1 and CDR2 sequences are MNHNS and SASEGT. V lost 6 bases and J lost 7, with 16 bases in between. The CDR3 runs 13 residues. CDR3 sequence (DNA): TGTGCCAGCAGCCTACGGGTCCTCCTGGAGCAGTACTTC. This codes for CASSLRVLLEQYF.

There are a few counts of this clone. This chain links TRBV29-1 with TRBJ1-1; no definite D call. Germline CDR1 reads SQVTM; CDR2 reads ANQGSEA. This CDR3 is built from 15 residues. Between the trimmed V and J ends, which lost 3 bases and 2 bases, there was a span of 16 bases. CDR3 coding DNA: TGCAGCGTTGAGGTGGGCAGGCGGCGTAACACTGAAGCTTTCTTT. Its translation: CSVEVGRRRNTEAFF.

This clone showed up just a few times. This chain joins TRBV29-1 and TRBJ1-5; D not certain. Deletions cut 7 bases from V and 1 base from J, with 11 bases between. CDR3 length equals 13 residues. The germline V gene encodes CDR1 SQVTM and CDR2 ANQGSEA. The CDR3 loop reads CSALWGSNQPQHF. The CDR3 nucleotides read TGCAGCGCCCTGTGGGGAAGCAATCAGCCCCAGCATTTT.

This clone was seen once. The V gene is TRBV15, the J gene TRBJ2-1; 8 bases line up with TRBD2. J lost 4 bases, V lost 0 bases, and 5 bases had no gene match. The germline CDR1 and CDR2 sequences are LNHNV and YYDKDF (reference sequence). The CDR3 length is 16 residues. The CDR3 here is CATSRESLADYNEQFF. CDR3 sequence (DNA): TGTGCCACCAGCAGAGAATCACTAGCGGATTACAATGAGCAGTTCTTC. The full variable domain, in which reference TRBV15 and TRBJ2-1 provide the parts outside the CDR3, is DAMVIQNPRYQVTQFGKPVTLSCSQTLNHNVMYWYQQKSSQAPKLLFHYYDKDFNNEADTPDNFQSRRPNTSFCFLDIRSPGLGDTAMYLCATSRESLADYNEQFFGPGTRLTVL.

This chain connects TRBV2 to TRBJ2-1; D remains ambiguous. The V gene's germline CDR1 is SNHLY and CDR2 FYNNEI. The germline V and J ends were trimmed by 2 bases and 9 bases, with 11 bases remaining between them. The CDR3 runs 13 residues. Written as DNA, the CDR3 is TGTGCCAGCAGTGAACTACTGCGCGGTGAGCAGTTCTTC. It specifies CASSELLRGEQFF.

This clone has only a few counts. This rearrangement joins TRBV29-1 to TRBJ1-2, with D tentatively TRBD1 (6 bases). V lost 5 bases to trimming and J lost 7 bases, with 14 bases between them. The length of the CDR3 is 12 residues. Per the germline V gene, CDR1 is SQVTM and CDR2 is ANQGSEA. CDR3 bases: TGCAGCGTTTTGCGGGGGCGGACTGGCTACACCTTC. Protein product: CSVLRGRTGYTF. The full variable domain, in which reference TRBV29-1 and TRBJ1-2 provide the parts outside the CDR3, is SAVISQKPSRDICQRGTSLTIQCQVDSQVTMMFWYRQQPGQSLTLIATANQGSEATYESGFVIDKFPISRPNLTFSTLTVSNMSPEDSSIYLCSVLRGRTGYTFGSGTRLTVV.

This rearrangement joins TRBV7-3 to TRBJ2-3, with D perhaps assigned TRBD1 or TRBD2 (5 bases each). Germline-derived CDR1 and CDR2 are SGHTA and FQGTGA. V gave up 1 base and J gave up 8 bases, with 10 bases separating them. The CDR3 length is 13 residues. CDR3: CASSLSRDATQYF. The CDR3 DNA reads TGTGCCAGCAGCTTAAGCCGGGACGCTACGCAGTATTTT.

CDR3 in amino acids: CASSPGTTKETQYF. For the CDR3, the DNA is TGTGCCAGCAGCCCCGGGACGACGAAAGAGACCCAGTACTTC. The V gene is TRBV5-4, the J gene TRBJ2-5; D is possibly TRBD1 or TRBD2 (5 bases each). V gave up 4 bases and J gave up 3 bases, with 13 bases separating them. Germline CDR1 and CDR2: SGHNT and YYREEE (reference sequence). The CDR3 runs to 14 residues.

The sample holds a few counts of this clone. The V gene is TRBV29-1, the J gene TRBJ2-1; maybe TRBD1 (6 bases). V was trimmed by 6 bases and J by 7 bases, leaving 13 bases between them. The CDR3 is made up of 12 amino acids. Per germline, CDR1 SQVTM and CDR2 ANQGSEA. As DNA, the CDR3 is TGCAGCGTCGGACACAGGGTTAATGAGCAGTTCTTC. It encodes CSVGHRVNEQFF.

This chain joins TRBV7-9 and TRBJ2-7, with D perhaps TRBD2 (5 bases). CDR3 length equals 14 residues. Germline assignment: CDR1 SEHNR and CDR2 FQNEAQ (reference sequence). The V end lost 7 bases, the J end lost 3 bases, and 16 bases lay between the germline ends. The CDR3 here is CASNVPGGSYEQYF. CDR3 nucleotide sequence: TGTGCCAGCAACGTCCCAGGAGGTAGCTACGAGCAGTACTTC.